This entry features one T cell receptor (beta chain) sequence. Antigen specificity is unknown. Trimming removed 9 bases at V and 5 bases at J, with 17 bases between. The CDR3 covers 13 residues. From germline, CDR1 is SGHNT and CDR2 YYREEE (reference sequence). The method was immunoSEQ multiplex PCR; TCRdb's version includes in-frame clones alone and lacks a portion of them. This sample yields tens of thousands of clones, of which approximately 86% are seen a single time; 20% to 25% belongs to the top ten. This record comes from a study of OX40 agonist ivuxolimab in advanced cancers. Study-level findings and limits: Both CD4+ and CD8+ T cell populations in blood had undergone clonal expansion by week 6 at 0.1 to 3.0 mg/kg.

The rearrangement uses TRBV5-4 and TRBJ1-1, with D perhaps matching TRBD1 (5 bases). The TCR originated in an adult with an advanced solid tumor such as melanoma, head and neck, liver or kidney cancer. Source: CD4+ or CD8+ T cells sorted from blood, taken in a trial of the OX40 agonist ivuxolimab. CDR3: CATSPGWETEAFF. The DNA for the CDR3 is TGTGCCACTTCCCCAGGGTGGGAAACTGAAGCTTTCTTT. The variable domain in full, completed from reference TRBV5-4 and TRBJ1-1, reads ETGVTQSPTHLIKTRGQQVTLRCSSQSGHNTVSWYQQALGQGPQFIFQYYREEENGRGNFPPRFSGLQFPNYSSELNVNALELDDSALYLCATSPGWETEAFFGQGTRLTVV.